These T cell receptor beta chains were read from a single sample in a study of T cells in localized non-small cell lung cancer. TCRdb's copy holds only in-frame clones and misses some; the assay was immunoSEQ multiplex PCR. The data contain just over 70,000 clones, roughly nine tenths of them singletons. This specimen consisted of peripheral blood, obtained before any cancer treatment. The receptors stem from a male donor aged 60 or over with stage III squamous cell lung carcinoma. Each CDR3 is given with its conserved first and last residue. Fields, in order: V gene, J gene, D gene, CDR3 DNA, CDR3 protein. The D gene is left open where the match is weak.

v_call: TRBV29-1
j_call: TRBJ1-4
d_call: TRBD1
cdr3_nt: TGCAGCGTTCGCCAGGGGGATAGGGAAAAACTGTTTTTT
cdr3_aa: CSVRQGDREKLFF

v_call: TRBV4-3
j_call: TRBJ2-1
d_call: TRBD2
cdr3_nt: TGCGCCAGCAGTGGGCGGGGGAATTCCTACAATGAGCAGTTCTTC
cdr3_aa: CASSGRGNSYNEQFF

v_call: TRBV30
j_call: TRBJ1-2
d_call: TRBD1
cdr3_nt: TGTGCCTGGTCGACAGGGATAATATATGGCTACACCTTC
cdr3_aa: CAWSTGIIYGYTF

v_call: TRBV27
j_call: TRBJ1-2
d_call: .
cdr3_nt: TGTGCCAGCAGTCCCTGGGCGTTGGAGGCCTATGGCTACACCTTC
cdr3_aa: CASSPWALEAYGYTF

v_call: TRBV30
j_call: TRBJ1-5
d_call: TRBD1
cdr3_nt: TGTGCCTGGAGCGCTGACAGGGGGCCGAACCAGCCCCAGCATTTT
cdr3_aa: CAWSADRGPNQPQHF

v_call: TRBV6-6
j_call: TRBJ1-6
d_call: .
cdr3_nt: TGTGCCAGCAGCAGCGACGGGGTTCGTTCACCCCTCCACTTT
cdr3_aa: CASSSDGVRSPLHF

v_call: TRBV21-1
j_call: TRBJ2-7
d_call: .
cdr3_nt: TGTGCCAGCAACGGGGACAGGGGCCTCTCCTACGAGCAGTACTTC
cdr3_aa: CASNGDRGLSYEQYF

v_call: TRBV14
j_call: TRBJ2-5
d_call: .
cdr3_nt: TGTGCCAGCAGCCAAGGGGCTCGGGCGGGGGCCGAAGAGGGAGAGACCCAGTACTTC
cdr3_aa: CASSQGARAGAEEGETQYF

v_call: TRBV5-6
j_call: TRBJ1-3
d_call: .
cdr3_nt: TGTGCCAGCAGCTTGCGCGGGGGCACTGGAAACACCATATATTTT
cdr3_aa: CASSLRGGTGNTIYF

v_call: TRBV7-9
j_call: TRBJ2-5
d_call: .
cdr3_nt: TGTGCCAGCAGCTTAGGGGGTGGCCAAGAGACCCAGTACTTC
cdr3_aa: CASSLGGGQETQYF

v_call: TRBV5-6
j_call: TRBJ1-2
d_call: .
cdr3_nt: TGTGCCAGCAGCTTGGGTATGGGGCACTATGGCTACACCTTC
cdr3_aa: CASSLGMGHYGYTF

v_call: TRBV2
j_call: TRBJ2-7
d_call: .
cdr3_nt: TGTGCCTCCAGGGTGGCGGATTGGGCCTACGAGCAGTACTTC
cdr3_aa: CASRVADWAYEQYF

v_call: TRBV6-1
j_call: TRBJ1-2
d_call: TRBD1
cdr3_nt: TGTGCCAGCAGTGAGGACAGGGTTTTAGGCTACACCTTC
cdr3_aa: CASSEDRVLGYTF

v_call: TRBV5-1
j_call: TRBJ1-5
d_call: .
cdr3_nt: TGCGCCAGCAGCTTGGGGCACGAAAATCAGCCCCAGCATTTT
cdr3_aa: CASSLGHENQPQHF

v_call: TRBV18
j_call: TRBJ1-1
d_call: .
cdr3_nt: TGTGCCAGCTCACGCTCCGGGACAAGGTCTGAAGCTTTCTTT
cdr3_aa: CASSRSGTRSEAFF

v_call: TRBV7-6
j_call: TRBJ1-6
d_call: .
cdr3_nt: TGTGCCAGCAGCACAACACAGGGTAGTAATTCACCCCTCCACTTT
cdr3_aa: CASSTTQGSNSPLHF

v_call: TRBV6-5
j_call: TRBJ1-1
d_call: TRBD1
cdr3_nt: TGTGCCAGCAGTTACCGCAGGACAGGGCTGGGGACTGAAGCTTTCTTT
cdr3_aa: CASSYRRTGLGTEAFF

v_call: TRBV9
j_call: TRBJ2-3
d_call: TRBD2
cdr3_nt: TGTGCCAGCAGCGCCTCTAGCGGGGGGGCCAGTCATACGCAGTATTTT
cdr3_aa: CASSASSGGASHTQYF

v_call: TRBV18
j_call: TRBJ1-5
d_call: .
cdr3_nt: TGTGCCAGCTCACCTTCAGTGGGGAGCAATCAGCCCCAGCATTTT
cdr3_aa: CASSPSVGSNQPQHF

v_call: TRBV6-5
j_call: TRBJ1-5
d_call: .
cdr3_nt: TGTGCCAGCAGTCTTTCGGGTGGCAATCAGCCCCAGCATTTT
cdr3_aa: CASSLSGGNQPQHF

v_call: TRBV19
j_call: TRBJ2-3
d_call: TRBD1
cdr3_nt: TGTGCCAGTAGTCCTCGGACAGGGTCCGCAGATACGCAGTATTTT
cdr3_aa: CASSPRTGSADTQYF

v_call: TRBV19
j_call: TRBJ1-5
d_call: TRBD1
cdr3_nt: TGTGCCAGTAGTCTCCATCTGGGGGCAGGGGGTTATAGCAATCAGCCCCAGCATTTT
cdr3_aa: CASSLHLGAGGYSNQPQHF

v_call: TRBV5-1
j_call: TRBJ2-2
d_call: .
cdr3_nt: TGCGCCAGCAGTCAGGACAGAAACACCGGGGAGCTGTTTTTT
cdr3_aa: CASSQDRNTGELFF